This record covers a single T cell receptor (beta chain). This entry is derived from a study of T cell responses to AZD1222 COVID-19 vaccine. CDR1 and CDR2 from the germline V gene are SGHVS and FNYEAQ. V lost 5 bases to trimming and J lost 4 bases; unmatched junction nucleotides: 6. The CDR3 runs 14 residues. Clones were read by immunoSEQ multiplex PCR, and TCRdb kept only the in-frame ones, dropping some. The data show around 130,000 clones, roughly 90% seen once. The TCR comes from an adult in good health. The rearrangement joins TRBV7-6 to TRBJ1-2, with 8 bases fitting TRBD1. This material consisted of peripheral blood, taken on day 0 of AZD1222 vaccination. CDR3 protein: CASSAGGASYGYTF. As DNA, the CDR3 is TGTGCCAGCAGCGCAGGGGGCGCAAGCTATGGCTACACCTTC.